The 27 T cell receptor beta chains listed next were all sequenced from one sample in a study of PD-1 blockade in mismatch repair-deficient tumors. Repertoires were generated with immunoSEQ multiplex PCR, while TCRdb's copy carries only in-frame clones and drops some. Here the sample spans approximately 37,000 clones, roughly 81% being singletons. The source material was peripheral blood, sampled 76 weeks after starting pembrolizumab. These receptor sequences come from an adult with mismatch repair-deficient cancer.

The chain is built from TRBV5-1 and TRBJ1-3; TRBD1 might be the D (6 bases). CDR3 size: 13 residues. Trimming shortened V by 9 bases and J by 2 bases, and 12 bases separated the two germline ends. CDR1 is SGHRS, CDR2 YFSETQ, per germline. The DNA of the CDR3 is TGCGCCACCTCGGGGGGGCCTGGAAACACCATATATTTT. Its protein is CATSGGPGNTIYF.

This clone occurred once. V is TRBV29-1 and J is TRBJ2-7, with no clear D. Germline loops: CDR1 SQVTM, CDR2 ANQGSEA. Deletions cut 7 bases from V and 1 base from J, with 8 bases between. This CDR3 has 11 amino acids. As DNA, the CDR3 is TGCAGCGCACTGGGTTCCTACGAGCAGTACTTC. It specifies CSALGSYEQYF.

This chain joins TRBV5-1 and TRBJ2-3; TRBD2 matches at 7 bases. Germline loops: CDR1 SGHRS, CDR2 YFSETQ. After removal of 2 bases from V and 2 bases from J, the junction contained 5 bases not matched to a gene. The CDR3 has 15 residues. The CDR3 bases are TGCGCCAGCAGCTTCAAGCGGGAAACCACAGATACGCAGTATTTT. Translating it yields CASSFKRETTDTQYF.

This clone has more than one count but fewer than ten. The genes are TRBV5-4 and TRBJ1-3; perhaps TRBD1 as D (6 bases). Germline assignment: CDR1 SGHNT and CDR2 YYREEE (reference sequence). V was shortened by 4 bases and J by 5 bases, with 13 bases between the two germline ends. The CDR3 is 14 residues long. CDR3 bases: TGTGCCAGCAGCGTTCCCGGGACAAGAAACACCATATATTTT. It specifies CASSVPGTRNTIYF.

This clone was recorded once. This chain joins TRBV7-9 and TRBJ1-2; possibly TRBD1 for D (6 bases). CDR1 is SEHNR and CDR2 is FQNEAQ in the germline V gene (reference sequence). The CDR3 length is 14 residues. V lost 5 bases, J lost 4 bases, and 14 bases lay in between. CDR3 DNA: TGTGCCAGCAGCCCGCCGGACAGACCCTATGGCTACACCTTC. Translation gives CASSPPDRPYGYTF.

The V and J genes are TRBV2 and TRBJ2-2; 7 bases line up with TRBD2. This CDR3 region has 16 residues. The junction had 8 bases not matched to a gene; V was cut back by 2 bases and J by 5 bases. The germline V gene encodes CDR1 SNHLY and CDR2 FYNNEI. This chain's CDR3 is CASSEWAGVGTGELFF. In DNA, the CDR3 is TGTGCCAGCAGTGAATGGGCGGGAGTTGGGACCGGGGAGCTGTTTTTT.

The V call is TRBV9, the J call TRBJ2-5, with D possibly being TRBD2 (5 bases). V dropped 4 bases and J dropped 5 bases, with 18 bases sitting between them. CDR3 size: 15 residues. Per germline, CDR1 SGDLS and CDR2 YYNGEE. The CDR3 reads CASSPWTVQGETQYF. The CDR3 DNA reads as TGTGCCAGCAGCCCATGGACTGTACAAGGGGAGACCCAGTACTTC.

The chain links TRBV5-1 to TRBJ1-1; D not resolved. The CDR3 contains 14 residues. Germline CDR1 is SGHRS and CDR2 is YFSETQ. Trimming pared 2 bases from V and 0 bases from J, leaving 8 bases between. CDR3 amino acids: CASSLNKMNTEAFF. CDR3 sequence (DNA): TGCGCCAGCAGCTTAAACAAAATGAACACTGAAGCTTTCTTT.

The genes are TRBV5-1 and TRBJ1-1; no definite D call. The CDR3 has 12 residues. CDR1 and CDR2 from the germline V gene are SGHRS and YFSETQ. With 5 bases removed from V and 5 bases from J, the gap between germline ends came to 10 bases. CDR3: CASSGEATEAFF. CDR3 nucleotides: TGCGCCAGCAGTGGGGAAGCTACTGAAGCTTTCTTT. Based on the CDR3 plus reference TRBV5-1 and TRBJ1-1, the full variable domain is KAGVTQTPRYLIKTRGQQVTLSCSPISGHRSVSWYQQTPGQGLQFLFEYFSETQRNKGNFPGRFSGRQFSNSRSEMNVSTLELGDSALYLCASSGEATEAFFGQGTRLTVV.

The chain is built from TRBV11-2 and TRBJ2-7; the match to TRBD2 covers 13 bases. Germline CDR1 and CDR2: SGHAT and FQNNGV. Trimming at V came to 3 bases and at J to 2 bases, leaving 4 bases not matched to a gene. This CDR3 spans 16 amino acids. CDR3 amino acids: CASSFYGTSGTYEQYF. The CDR3 DNA sequence: TGTGCCAGCAGCTTCTACGGGACTAGCGGGACCTACGAGCAGTACTTC. Based on the CDR3 plus reference TRBV11-2 and TRBJ2-7, the full variable domain is EAGVAQSPRYKIIEKRQSVAFWCNPISGHATLYWYQQILGQGPKLLIQFQNNGVVDDSQLPKDRFSAERLKGVDSTLKIQPAKLEDSAVYLCASSFYGTSGTYEQYFGPGTRLTVT.

Turning to this clone: Different DNA sequences within this sample yield the same CDR3. The chain uses TRBV19 and TRBJ2-6; weak D call: TRBD1 (6 bases). Trimming shortened V by 3 bases and J by 4 bases, and 10 bases separated the two germline ends. The CDR3 length is 15 residues. Germline-derived CDR1 and CDR2 are LNHDA and SQIVND (reference sequence). The CDR3 sequence is CASSITGSGANVLTF. In DNA, the CDR3 is TGTGCCAGTAGTATTACAGGGTCCGGGGCCAACGTCCTGACTTTC.

The chain is built from TRBV27 and TRBJ2-7, with D possibly TRBD1 on 5 matching bases. The CDR3 is 15 amino acids. V gave up 6 bases and J gave up 0 bases, with 15 bases separating them. Germline lookup yields CDR1 MNHEY and CDR2 SMNVEV (reference sequence). In DNA form, the CDR3 reads TGTGCCAGCAGAAGGGGCAGGGCGAGCTCCTACGAGCAGTACTTC. Translation: CASRRGRASSYEQYF.

The V and J genes are TRBV7-9 and TRBJ2-3, with 10 bases identical to TRBD1. The CDR3 covers 15 residues. Germline CDR1 SEHNR, CDR2 FQNEAQ (reference sequence). The V and J ends lost 7 bases and 4 bases, in that order; junction bases with no gene match: 8. The CDR3 nucleotides are TGTGCCAGCACCCCCGGGACAGGGGTGGCAGATACGCAGTATTTT. This translates into CASTPGTGVADTQYF.

The gene calls are TRBV5-4 and TRBJ1-2; TRBD1 is a possible D gene (6 bases). V shed 3 bases and J shed 2 bases, with 14 bases lying between them. Germline V gene data show CDR1 as SGHNT and CDR2 as YYREEE (reference sequence). The CDR3 has 15 amino acids. CDR3 protein: CASSYPDSANYGYTF. CDR3 bases: TGTGCCAGCAGCTACCCGGACAGCGCCAACTATGGCTACACCTTC.

V gene TRBV6-4 combines with J gene TRBJ2-3; D gene unclear. Between the trimmed V and J ends, which lost 3 bases and 0 bases, there was a span of 7 bases. From germline, CDR1 is MRHNA and CDR2 SNTAGT. The CDR3 contains 14 residues. CDR3 loop: CASSEGQSTDTQYF. DNA for the CDR3: TGTGCCAGCAGTGAGGGCCAAAGCACAGATACGCAGTATTTT.

There are a few counts of this clone. The chain has TRBV28 and TRBJ2-1, with 11 bases identical to TRBD1. Germline CDR1 MDHEN, CDR2 SYDVKM. With V trimmed by 5 bases and J by 8 bases, 11 bases remained unmatched. The CDR3 spans 16 residues. The CDR3 bases are TGTGCCAGCAGTCTACCCGGGACAGGGGGTCTTCATGAGCAGTTCTTC. It is translated as CASSLPGTGGLHEQFF.

The chain employs TRBV6-1 and TRBJ2-6; D is unclear. From germline, CDR1 is MNHNS and CDR2 SASEGT. The CDR3 runs to 14 residues. V shed 8 bases and J shed 0 bases, with 8 bases lying between them. CDR3 coding DNA: TGTGCCAGCTTTAGGAGCTCTGGGGCCAACGTCCTGACTTTC. Its protein product is CASFRSSGANVLTF.

The V call is TRBV6-1, the J call TRBJ1-1; D unresolved. Germline CDR1 reads MNHNS; CDR2 reads SASEGT. CDR3 length: 12 residues. The V and J ends lost 6 bases and 2 bases respectively, with 7 bases between them. The CDR3 bases are TGTGCCAGCAGCTCGGACAACACTGAAGCTTTCTTT. Translation: CASSSDNTEAFF.

V is TRBV7-9 and J is TRBJ2-3; 8 nucleotides line up with TRBD2. With V trimmed by 1 base and J by 3 bases, 3 bases remained unmatched. In germline, CDR1 is SEHNR, CDR2 FQNEAQ (reference sequence). The CDR3 contains 15 residues. The CDR3 here is CASSLVAGRTDTQYF. The CDR3 DNA sequence: TGTGCCAGCAGCTTAGTAGCGGGGAGGACAGATACGCAGTATTTT.

The genes are TRBV5-1 and TRBJ2-3; 13 bases fit TRBD2. The CDR3 loop spans 17 amino acids. In germline, CDR1 is SGHRS, CDR2 YFSETQ. V gave up 5 bases and J gave up 5 bases; unmatched junction bases: 11. CDR3 amino acids: CASRGTSGIKGGDTQYF. The CDR3, as DNA: TGCGCCAGCAGGGGGACTAGCGGGATAAAGGGGGGAGATACGCAGTATTTT.

J is TRBJ2-1 and V is TRBV27; 9 positions agree with TRBD1. This CDR3 is 14 amino acids long. V was clipped by 5 bases and J by 5 bases; unmatched bases: 4. Germline values: CDR1 MNHEY, CDR2 SMNVEV (reference sequence). The CDR3 region has the DNA TGTGCCAGCAGTCGCCGGGACAGGGACAATGAGCAGTTCTTC. It specifies CASSRRDRDNEQFF.

The chain uses TRBV6-5 and TRBJ2-5; D is ambiguous. Germline V gene sequence: CDR1 MNHEY, CDR2 SVGAGI. The CDR3 is 15 residues long. V lost 0 bases and J lost 0, with 8 bases in between. CDR3 sequence reads: CASSYSTNYQETQYF. CDR3 nucleotides: TGTGCCAGCAGTTACTCGACCAATTACCAAGAGACCCAGTACTTC.

The chain employs TRBV28 and TRBJ1-2; 10 bases map to TRBD1. V dropped 3 bases and J dropped 4; count of bases not matched to a gene: 8. The germline V gene has CDR1 MDHEN and CDR2 SYDVKM. The length of the CDR3 is 16 residues. CDR3 coding DNA: TGTGCCAGCAGTTTCTCCCGGACAGGGGGAGGCTATGGCTACACCTTC. It translates to CASSFSRTGGGYGYTF.

This clone occurred once. The genes are TRBV6-5 and TRBJ2-3, with TRBD2 matching 7 bases. The CDR3 has 14 residues. Germline V gene lookup returns CDR1 MNHEY and CDR2 SVGAGI. J gave up 0 bases and V 5 bases, and 2 bases lay outside the gene matches. The CDR3 region is CASSRLASTDTQYF. CDR3 DNA: TGTGCCAGCAGTCGACTAGCTAGCACAGATACGCAGTATTTT.

The chain joins TRBV5-1 to TRBJ2-1, with 9 nucleotides matching TRBD1. Germline CDR1 and CDR2: SGHRS and YFSETQ. This CDR3 comprises 13 residues. The trim removed 4 bases at V and 9 bases at J, leaving 5 bases unmatched. The CDR3: CASSPGQGFEQFF. CDR3 sequence (DNA): TGCGCCAGCAGCCCGGGACAGGGTTTTGAGCAGTTCTTC.

This clone was observed a few times. The chain carries TRBV27 and TRBJ2-7; 8 bases fit TRBD1. The germline V gene encodes CDR1 MNHEY and CDR2 SMNVEV (reference sequence). The CDR3 contains 13 residues. Unmatched junction bases numbered 4, after V lost 3 bases and J lost 6 bases. The chain's CDR3 is CASSFPDRAEQYF. CDR3 sequence (DNA): TGTGCCAGCAGTTTCCCGGACAGGGCCGAGCAGTACTTC.

The chain joins TRBV7-9 to TRBJ1-1; D is possibly TRBD1 (5 bases). V was pared by 3 bases and J by 6 bases, with 17 bases between. In germline, CDR1 is SEHNR, CDR2 FQNEAQ (reference sequence). The CDR3 length is 15 residues. The CDR3 here is CASSFLGRGLAEAFF. The CDR3 nucleotides are TGTGCCAGCAGCTTCTTGGGGCGGGGTCTGGCTGAAGCTTTCTTT. Combining the CDR3 with reference TRBV7-9 and TRBJ1-1 gives the whole variable domain DTGVSQNPRHKITKRGQNVTFRCDPISEHNRLYWYRQTLGQGPEFLTYFQNEAQLEKSRLLSDRFSAERPKGSFSTLEIQRTEQGDSAMYLCASSFLGRGLAEAFFGQGTRLTVV.